The TCR beta chain described here comes from a study of blood T cell repertoires in COVID-19. Sequenced by immunoSEQ multiplex PCR; TCRdb stores in-frame clones only, minus some. The top ten clones hold less than 3% of a sample with a few hundred thousand clones, around 87% of them seen once. The CDR3 spans 14 residues. The germline V and J ends were trimmed by 4 bases and 6 bases, with 16 bases remaining between them. Germline CDR1 is SGHKS and CDR2 is YYEKEE (reference sequence). Sequencing was done on a sample of peripheral blood. This chain connects TRBV5-5 to TRBJ1-1; TRBD1 might be the D (6 bases). This clonotype was sampled from a woman between 45 and 60 years old with acute or convalescent COVID-19. CDR3 nucleotides: TGTGCCAGCAGCCCGGGGGGCCGGGGCTCTGAAGCTTTCTTT. Amino acid sequence: CASSPGGRGSEAFF.